Shown below are 23 T cell receptor beta chains from a single sample sequenced in a study of blood T cells in healthy people across ages. A second PCR, run for roughly 7 to 11 cycles, used a sample-barcoded 5' primer plus a J-beta primer mix. From the 5' RACE reads, TCRdb called clonotypes with MiXCR, one entry per CDR3 protein. The data contain roughly 2 million distinct CDR3 sequences, about 50% of them singletons. The specimen was blood. These receptors were obtained from a woman aged 40 to 50 in good health.

V usage is TRBV21-1 and J usage is TRBJ2-7; the table's TRBD1 call for D was not verified on the DNA. TRBV21-1 is a pseudogene. The CDR3 is 14 amino acids. The CDR3 protein is CASVTGSPPYEQYF. The CDR3 DNA sequence: TGTGCCAGCGTGACAGGGTCCCCTCCCTACGAGCAGTACTTC.

The V gene is TRBV6-5, the J gene TRBJ2-7; perhaps TRBD2 as D (6 bases). The V gene's germline CDR1 is MNHEY and CDR2 SVGAGI. V was cut by 5 bases and J by 5 bases, with 16 bases left in between. The CDR3 sequence is 14 residues long. The CDR3 DNA sequence: TGTGCCAGCAGTCTATTAGCGGATACCCACGAGCAGTACTTC. It yields the protein CASSLLADTHEQYF.

There are a few counts of this clonotype. DNA for the CDR3: TGTGCCACCAGCAGAGAAGGGGACAGGGTTCCAGATACGCAGTATTTT. This sequence encodes CATSREGDRVPDTQYF. The V gene is TRBV15, the J gene TRBJ2-3; 9 nucleotides agree with TRBD1. After removal of 0 bases from V and 4 bases from J, the junction contained 5 bases not matched to a gene. Germline-derived CDR1 and CDR2 are LNHNV and YYDKDF (reference sequence). This CDR3 is 16 amino acids long.

The CDR3 region is CASRKPGGARGTQYF. Here the CDR3 DNA reads TGTGCCAGCAGAAAGCCCGGGGGCGCACGGGGGACCCAGTACTTC. This chain joins TRBV27 and TRBJ2-7; D could derive from TRBD1 or TRBD2 (6 bases each). The tail of the sequence fits TRBJ2-5 better, so the J call may be wrong. This CDR3 is 15 amino acids long. CDR1 MNHEY and CDR2 SMNVEV come from the germline V gene (reference sequence).

Only a few counts were recorded for this clonotype. This chain links TRBV28 with TRBJ2-1, with TRBD2 matching 9 bases. Looked up from germline, CDR1 is MDHEN and CDR2 is SYDVKM. J gave up 6 bases and V 6 bases, and 12 bases lay outside the gene matches. CDR3 length equals 16 residues. The CDR3 loop is CASSLSRLAAPNEQFF. Here the CDR3 DNA reads TGTGCCAGCAGCCTCTCTAGACTAGCGGCTCCCAATGAGCAGTTCTTC.

This chain connects TRBV4-1 to TRBJ1-5, with TRBD1 matching over 9 bases. With V trimmed by 1 base and J by 6 bases, 1 base remained unmatched. Germline assignment: CDR1 MGHRA and CDR2 YSYEKL. This CDR3 contains 14 residues. The DNA of the CDR3 is TGCGCCAGCAGCCAAGGGACAGGGGTTCAGCCCCAGCATTTT. Its translation: CASSQGTGVQPQHF.

This chain connects TRBV6-4 to TRBJ1-6; no reliable D call. Germline loops: CDR1 MRHNA, CDR2 SNTAGT. The V gene lost 0 bases and the J gene lost 6 bases, with 9 bases spanning the gap. The CDR3 covers 15 residues. CDR3 in amino acids: CASSDSRTGNSPLHF. The CDR3 coding sequence is TGTGCCAGCAGTGACTCTCGGACGGGTAATTCACCCCTCCACTTT.

A few counts support this clonotype. V gene TRBV5-1 combines with J gene TRBJ1-1, with 7 bases fitting TRBD1. The germline V gene has CDR1 SGHRS and CDR2 YFSETQ. The CDR3 length is 15 residues. The V segment lost 5 bases and the J segment 2 bases; nucleotides outside the gene matches: 9. In DNA, the CDR3 is TGCGCCAGCAGTCGGGGACAGCCCTATAACACTGAAGCTTTCTTT. Translated, it gives CASSRGQPYNTEAFF. Full variable domain (outside the CDR3, taken from reference TRBV5-1 and TRBJ1-1): KAGVTQTPRYLIKTRGQQVTLSCSPISGHRSVSWYQQTPGQGLQFLFEYFSETQRNKGNFPGRFSGRQFSNSRSEMNVSTLELGDSALYLCASSRGQPYNTEAFFGQGTRLTVV.

The chain links TRBV6-5 to TRBJ2-7; TRBD2 matches 13 bases. The V gene end was trimmed by 4 bases and the J gene end by 2 bases; junction bases not matched to a gene: 5. The CDR3 has 16 residues. CDR1 and CDR2 (germline): MNHEY, SVGAGI. The CDR3 sequence: CASSFRLAGGTYEQYF. The CDR3 DNA is TGTGCCAGCAGTTTCAGACTAGCGGGGGGTACCTACGAGCAGTACTTC.

This clonotype came up a few times. V and J are TRBV3-1 and TRBJ2-3; TRBD2 matches 11 bases. CDR3 size: 18 residues. In germline, CDR1 is LGHDT, CDR2 YNNKEL (reference sequence). The trim removed 1 base at V and 0 bases at J, leaving 6 bases unmatched. CDR3 sequence reads: CASSQAASGGTSTDTQYF. In nucleotides, the CDR3 is TGTGCCAGCAGCCAAGCGGCTAGCGGGGGGACTAGCACAGATACGCAGTATTTT.

J is TRBJ1-2 and V is TRBV6-2 or TRBV6-3; D may be TRBD1 (6 bases). V lost 6 bases, J lost 5 bases, and 19 bases lay in between. Germline loops: CDR1 MNHEY, CDR2 SVGEGT. CDR3 length equals 15 residues. The CDR3 region is CASSTARTAVYGYTF. The CDR3 DNA follows: TGTGCCAGCAGCACCGCCCGGACAGCAGTATATGGCTACACCTTC.

The J gene is TRBJ1-6, the V gene TRBV20-1; the D is unclear. The CDR3 is made up of 14 amino acids. The germline V and J ends were trimmed by 1 base and 5 bases, with 9 bases remaining between them. Germline assignment: CDR1 DFQATT and CDR2 SNEGSKA (reference sequence). The CDR3 DNA reads TGCAGTGCTAGAGTGGTCGGAGATAATTCACCCCTCCACTTT. This encodes CSARVVGDNSPLHF.

The chain links TRBV27 to TRBJ2-7, with TRBD2 matching 8 bases. Trimming took 1 base from V and 0 from J; bases not matched to a gene: 11. The V gene's germline CDR1 is MNHEY and CDR2 SMNVEV (reference sequence). The CDR3 is 18 amino acids. The CDR3: CASSLFGSGALPSYEQYF. CDR3 nucleotides: TGTGCCAGCAGTTTATTTGGTAGCGGGGCCCTCCCCTCCTACGAGCAGTACTTC.

This clonotype has only one observation. The J gene is TRBJ2-3, the V gene TRBV3-1; D is possibly TRBD1 (5 bases). Trimming stripped 0 bases from V and 6 bases from J, with 13 bases between. Germline V gene sequence: CDR1 LGHDT, CDR2 YNNKEL (reference sequence). CDR3 length: 15 amino acids. The CDR3 loop reads CASSQEWGVRDTQYF. The CDR3 bases are TGTGCCAGCAGCCAAGAGTGGGGCGTTAGGGATACGCAGTATTTT.

The CDR3 nucleotides read TGTGCCATCAGAGAGGGGGCGCGGGAGACCCAGTACTTC. Translated: CAIREGARETQYF. This chain joins TRBV10-3 and TRBJ2-5; 7 positions agree with TRBD1. Trimming cost V 6 bases and J 5 bases; bases outside gene matches: 6. Germline V gene lookup returns CDR1 ENHRY and CDR2 SYGVKD. The CDR3 sequence is 13 residues long.

This clonotype was observed once. The gene calls are TRBV4-2 and TRBJ2-7; 9 positions match TRBD2. Germline CDR1 reads LGHNA; CDR2 reads YNFKEQ. The V and J ends lost 8 bases and 7 bases, in that order; junction bases with no gene match: 18. There are 16 residues in the CDR3. CDR3 DNA sequence: TGTGCCAGCGGACCTTTGGGGGGCGGGAGGGGGAATGAGCAGTACTTC. Residues: CASGPLGGGRGNEQYF.

V and J are TRBV19 and TRBJ2-4, with 9 bases aligning to TRBD1. Gene TRBJ2-7 matches the end of the DNA better, so the J call may be wrong. From germline, CDR1 is LNHDA and CDR2 SQIVND (reference sequence). The CDR3 loop spans 15 amino acids. The CDR3: CASGDRAGSSSEQYF. The CDR3 nucleotides are TGTGCCAGTGGGGACAGGGCCGGGTCTTCCAGCGAGCAGTACTTC.

Worth noting for this clonotype: Relative to the germline gene, one junction end is altered; a read error may explain this. The chain carries TRBV20-1 and TRBJ1-2; D may be TRBD1 (5 bases). CDR1 is DFQATT, CDR2 SNEGSKA, per germline (reference sequence). The CDR3 has 13 residues. CDR3 protein: CSVAGTGAYDYTF. Written as DNA, the CDR3 is TGCAGTGTGGCGGGGACCGGGGCGTATGACTACACCTTC.

This clonotype turned up a few times. The chain combines TRBV7-8 with TRBJ2-1; the D is unclear. V dropped 7 bases and J dropped 5 bases, with 21 bases sitting between them. This CDR3 comprises 16 residues. The germline V gene encodes CDR1 SGHVS and CDR2 FQNEAQ. The CDR3, as DNA: TGTGCCAGCACCCGAAAAGACAACCCCCGAAACAATGAGCAGTTCTTC. Translated, it gives CASTRKDNPRNNEQFF.

This chain links TRBV28 with TRBJ2-7, with 12 bases that match TRBD2. The ends lost 3 bases at V and 2 bases at J; junction bases unmatched: 11. The V gene's germline CDR1 is MDHEN and CDR2 SYDVKM. This CDR3 is 18 amino acids long. The CDR3 nucleotides read TGTGCCAGCAGTTTCTTAAGTGGACTAGCGGGGCGCCCCTACGAGCAGTACTTC. It encodes CASSFLSGLAGRPYEQYF.

The chain joins TRBV20-1 to TRBJ2-7, with TRBD2 matching 11 bases. The CDR3 covers 13 residues. Germline V lookup: CDR1 DFQATT, CDR2 SNEGSKA (reference sequence). The CDR3 is CSALAGEQEAQYF. Written as DNA, the CDR3 is TGCAGCGCACTAGCGGGGGAACAAGAGGCCCAGTACTTC.

This sequence joins TRBV18 and TRBJ1-1; the D gene is possibly TRBD1 (5 bases). The length of the CDR3 is 14 residues. Germline V lookup: CDR1 KGHSH, CDR2 LQKENI. Trimming shortened V by 3 bases and J by 1 base, and 9 bases separated the two germline ends. CDR3 in DNA: TGTGCCAGCTCACCCTTAGGGACGAACACTGAAGCTTTCTTT. Translated, it gives CASSPLGTNTEAFF.

V gene TRBV2 combines with J gene TRBJ1-2; possibly TRBD1 for D (5 bases). This CDR3 is 15 amino acids long. Germline assignment: CDR1 SNHLY and CDR2 FYNNEI. V lost 1 base to trimming and J lost 2 bases, with 11 bases between them. CDR3 in DNA: TGTGCCAGCAGTGAAGGGGGCAGAGACAACTATGGCTACACCTTC. It yields the protein CASSEGGRDNYGYTF. Complete variable domain (other parts from reference TRBV2 and TRBJ1-2): EPEVTQTPSHQVTQMGQEVILRCVPISNHLYFYWYRQILGQKVEFLVSFYNNEISEKSEIFDDQFSVERPDGSNFTLKIRSTKLEDSAMYFCASSEGGRDNYGYTFGSGTRLTVV.